The text below deals with one TCR beta chain. Time point of the sample: after dendritic cell vaccination, including at tumor progression/relapse. No glioblastoma patient carried an isocitrate dehydrogenase mutation. The data are from a study of glioma-infiltrating T cells after dendritic cell vaccination. This CDR3 comprises 14 residues. CDR1 and CDR2 (germline): MNHNS, SASEGT. J was trimmed by 3 bases and V by 6 bases; bases with no gene match: 6. The method was immunoSEQ multiplex PCR; TCRdb's version includes in-frame clones alone and lacks a portion of them. The data contain around 10,000 clones, 81% of them seen just once; the ten biggest clones take up more than 40%.

The V and J genes are TRBV6-1 and TRBJ2-7; 9 bases map to TRBD1. The receptor comes from a human donor with glioblastoma. The source material was blood, sampled after dendritic cell vaccination. In DNA, the CDR3 is TGTGCCAGCAGGCCGGGACAGGGTAGCTACGAGCAGTACTTC. It specifies CASRPGQGSYEQYF.